The present T cell receptor (beta chain) was sequenced within a study of Graves' ophthalmopathy and Graves' hyperthyroidism. The sample holds many counts of this clonotype. CDR1 and CDR2 (germline): MNHEY, SMNVEV (reference sequence). CDR3 length: 16 residues. With 5 bases clipped from V and 5 bases from J, the junction kept 13 bases outside the gene matches. RNA transcripts were the template, and TCR beta CDR3 regions were amplified from them. HTBI primers primed a first-round RT-PCR, and a second-round multiplex PCR followed. TCRdb re-derived calls from the multiplex PCR reads in MiXCR, one entry per CDR3 protein. Altogether 620,000 or so distinct CDR3 sequences are present, about 20% being singletons, with the ten largest covering approximately 7%.

This chain uses TRBV27 with TRBJ2-5, with 8 bases matching TRBD1. The clonotype comes from a woman under 30 with stable Graves' hyperthyroidism. Some clones in this sample may be carry-over from other donors' samples. The sequencing input was peripheral blood. DNA of the CDR3: TGTGCCAGCAGTCTTCGACAGGGGATTGTCGAGGAGACCCAGTACTTC. Protein sequence: CASSLRQGIVEETQYF.